Listed here is a single TCR beta chain. Its antigen is currently unknown. This entry belongs to a study of Graves' ophthalmopathy and Graves' hyperthyroidism. Study results and caveats: Ophthalmopathy progression was predicted with 55% to 71% sensitivity and around 78% specificity.

Other autoimmune disease, uncontrolled infection, pregnancy and lactation led to exclusion. Germline lookup yields CDR1 LGHDT and CDR2 YNNKEL (reference sequence). The CDR3 extends over 13 amino acids. Trimming took 0 bases from V and 6 from J, leaving 8 bases between them. The authors amplified TCR beta CDR3 regions, and they did so from RNA transcripts for repertoire sequencing. An initial RT-PCR round employing HTBI primers preceded a second-round multiplex PCR. TCRdb called the multiplex PCR reads again in MiXCR, with one record for every CDR3 protein. The sample records about 1.2 million distinct CDR3 sequences, roughly 35% being singletons.

The receptor was isolated from an adult man with Graves' hyperthyroidism. Sample: peripheral blood or thyroid tissue (not recorded which). The J gene is TRBJ1-1, the V gene TRBV3-1; D is unresolved. CDR3 sequence: CASSQDDRAEAFF. Written as DNA, the CDR3 is TGTGCCAGCAGCCAAGACGATCGGGCTGAAGCTTTCTTT.